The T cell receptor (beta chain) described here comes from a study of response to subunit inactivated influenza vaccine. Study-level results: Every seasonal influenza vaccination brings in few new T cells, the authors suggested.

There are a few counts of this clonotype. Its antigen is not known. Trimming took 7 bases from V and 2 from J, leaving 17 bases between them. This CDR3 is built from 16 residues. Germline V gene data show CDR1 as SEHNR and CDR2 as FQNEAQ (reference sequence). TCRdb re-derived calls from the RT-PCR reads in MiXCR, one entry per CDR3 protein. This table has 860,000 or so distinct CDR3 sequences, around 20% appearing once. The source was PBMCs from blood, collected approximately 5 days after vaccination. The receptor comes from a man in his fifties or sixties who received an inactivated influenza vaccine. The chain employs TRBV7-9 and TRBJ2-2; D gene uncertain. The CDR3 reads CASTGQRTRNTGELFF. The CDR3, as DNA: TGTGCCAGCACCGGCCAGAGGACGCGCAACACCGGGGAGCTGTTTTTT.